This T cell receptor beta chain was observed in a study of CD8+CD57+ T cells in acquired aplastic anemia. The trim removed 0 bases at V and 6 bases at J, leaving 3 bases unmatched. The V gene's germline CDR1 is SGHTA and CDR2 FQGNSA. The CDR3 length is 14 residues. Using genomic DNA as the template, TCR beta VDJ and CDR3 profiling was carried out. MiXCR, applied by TCRdb to the reads, yields one record per CDR3 protein. This repertoire shows more than 250,000 distinct CDR3 sequences, about 56% found once; its top ten account for under 8.5%. The rearrangement joins TRBV7-2 to TRBJ2-7; 9 positions match TRBD1. The sequence was obtained from a human donor with severe aplastic anemia or a healthy control (not recorded which). The source material was sorted CD4+, CD8+, or CD8+CD57+ T cells (not recorded which) from PBMCs. Written as DNA, the CDR3 is TGTGCCAGCAGCTTAGCAGGGACAGGGTTCGAGCAGTACTTC. It specifies CASSLAGTGFEQYF.